This T cell receptor beta chain originates from a study of blood T cells in healthy people across ages. As for the study in general: T cells yielded about one barcoded beta molecule per two cells through template switching.

The CDR3 length is 16 residues. CDR1 and CDR2 from the germline V gene are LGHNA and YSLEER. The V and J ends lost 0 bases and 6 bases respectively, with 15 bases between them. Combining a sample-barcoded 5' primer with a J-beta primer mix, a second PCR ran for roughly 7 to 12 cycles. Using its own MiXCR run on the 5' RACE reads, TCRdb lists one record per CDR3 protein. The table has over 1,200,000 distinct CDR3 sequences, around 59% seen once. Staff drew approximately 9.7 milliliters of peripheral blood from each donor. Sequencing was done on a sample of blood. The chain carries TRBV4-3 and TRBJ2-1, with a possible D match to TRBD2 (6 bases). This sequence was found in a man aged 18 to 30 in good health. This CDR3 is CASSQDRAPGGNEQFF. CDR3 in DNA: TGCGCCAGCAGCCAAGATCGGGCCCCCGGGGGCAATGAGCAGTTCTTC.